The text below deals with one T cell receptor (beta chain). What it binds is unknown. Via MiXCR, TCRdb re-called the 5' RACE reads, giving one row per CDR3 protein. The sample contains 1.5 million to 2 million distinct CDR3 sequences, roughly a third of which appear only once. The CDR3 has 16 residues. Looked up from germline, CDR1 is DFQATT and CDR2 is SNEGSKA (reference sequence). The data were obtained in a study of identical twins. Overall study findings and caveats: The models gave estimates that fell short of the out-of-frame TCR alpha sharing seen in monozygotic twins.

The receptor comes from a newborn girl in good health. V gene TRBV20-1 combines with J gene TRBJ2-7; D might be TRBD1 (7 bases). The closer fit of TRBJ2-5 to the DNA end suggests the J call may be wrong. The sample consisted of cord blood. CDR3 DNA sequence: TGCAGTGCTAGGGACAGGACTACCTCACCTCGGGGGACCCAGTACTTC. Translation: CSARDRTTSPRGTQYF.